This T cell receptor (beta chain) emerged from a study of blood T cell repertoires in COVID-19. Unmatched junction bases numbered 16, after V lost 6 bases and J lost 5 bases. The CDR3 length is 16 residues. Germline lookup yields CDR1 ENHRY and CDR2 SYGVKD. Data came from immunoSEQ multiplex PCR; TCRdb stores just in-frame clones and leaves some out. This table holds roughly 100,000 clones, around 88% found once. This receptor was obtained from a human donor in a cohort sampled during active COVID-19. Sequencing was carried out using peripheral blood. The V call is TRBV10-3, the J call TRBJ2-7, with TRBD1 matching over 7 bases. The chain's CDR3 is CAISNGNRGLTHEQYF. Written as DNA, the CDR3 is TGTGCCATCAGCAATGGGAACAGGGGATTGACCCACGAGCAGTACTTC.